The 8 T cell receptor beta chains given below trace back to one sample, sequenced in a study of T-cell memory formation after mild COVID-19. TCRdb ran MiXCR on the 5' RACE reads and lists one entry per CDR3 protein. The sample shows about 210,000 distinct CDR3 sequences, roughly a tenth of them seen only once. Material: PBMCs or a T cell subset sorted from them (not recorded which). These receptor sequences come from a man between 18 and 35 years old who had mild COVID-19 (a few samples of this study predate the infection). Cell type and time point are not known.

V and J are TRBV7-2 and TRBJ2-3; the match to TRBD1 covers 8 bases. The CDR3 runs 15 residues. The V segment lost 3 bases and the J segment 4 bases; nucleotides outside the gene matches: 6. Germline-derived CDR1 and CDR2 are SGHTA and FQGNSA. The CDR3 DNA reads TGTGCCAGCAGCTTCTGGACAGGGATGGCAGATACGCAGTATTTT. This translates into CASSFWTGMADTQYF.

This chain joins TRBV7-3 and TRBJ2-7; maybe TRBD2 (6 bases). With 2 bases removed from V and 6 bases from J, the gap between germline ends came to 17 bases. This CDR3 is 15 amino acids long. Germline assignment: CDR1 SGHTA and CDR2 FQGTGA. CDR3 residues: CASSLFGGGEGEQYF. The CDR3, as DNA: TGTGCCAGCAGCTTATTCGGTGGAGGGGAAGGCGAGCAGTACTTC.

The chain recombines TRBV24-1 with TRBJ1-2; TRBD1 aligns across 7 bases. The CDR3 length is 14 residues. With 4 bases clipped from V and 8 bases from J, the junction kept 9 bases outside the gene matches. Germline CDR1 KGHDR, CDR2 SFDVKD. The CDR3 loop is CATSDRYRGGGYTF. The CDR3 nucleotides read TGTGCCACCAGTGACCGGTACAGGGGCGGGGGCTACACCTTC.

This sequence joins TRBV10-3 and TRBJ1-2; D remains ambiguous. Germline V gene lookup returns CDR1 ENHRY and CDR2 SYGVKD. This CDR3 spans 13 amino acids. V was pared by 4 bases and J by 4 bases, with 10 bases between. The CDR3 here is CAISVRGFYGYTF. DNA of the CDR3: TGTGCCATCAGTGTGCGGGGATTCTATGGCTACACCTTC.

This clonotype was detected only a few times. The chain recombines TRBV11-2 with TRBJ2-1; 16 positions match TRBD2. The CDR3 contains 16 residues. J was trimmed by 8 bases and V by 3 bases; bases with no gene match: 4. Germline CDR1 SGHAT, CDR2 FQNNGV. Here the CDR3 reads CASSFPGLAGGDEQFF. CDR3 sequence (DNA): TGTGCCAGCAGCTTTCCGGGACTAGCGGGGGGGGATGAGCAGTTCTTC.

This clonotype was observed a handful of times. The V and J genes are TRBV7-2 and TRBJ1-1, with 10 bases matching TRBD1. The V gene end was trimmed by 0 bases and the J gene end by 5 bases; junction bases not matched to a gene: 6. CDR3 length: 16 amino acids. The germline V gene has CDR1 SGHTA and CDR2 FQGNSA. The CDR3 DNA reads as TGTGCCAGCAGCTTAGCCCGCGGGACAGGGGTGACTGAAGCTTTCTTT. Its protein is CASSLARGTGVTEAFF.

The chain uses TRBV9 and TRBJ2-5; D is unresolved. V was shortened by 7 bases and J by 0 bases, with 10 bases between the two germline ends. Looked up from germline, CDR1 is SGDLS and CDR2 is YYNGEE. The CDR3 is 13 residues long. The CDR3 spells CASGLGNQETQYF. CDR3 bases: TGTGCCAGCGGCCTAGGGAACCAAGAGACCCAGTACTTC.

This clonotype was detected many times. The chain uses TRBV5-1 and TRBJ1-5; D is uncertain. Germline CDR1 and CDR2: SGHRS and YFSETQ. The CDR3 has 16 residues. Trimming stripped 5 bases from V and 4 bases from J, with 19 bases between. CDR3 nucleotides: TGCGCCAGCAGGTCCCTCCGGCGGCAGCGTAATCAGCCCCAGCATTTT. It specifies CASRSLRRQRNQPQHF. The full variable domain, with the rest looked up from reference TRBV5-1 and TRBJ1-5, is KAGVTQTPRYLIKTRGQQVTLSCSPISGHRSVSWYQQTPGQGLQFLFEYFSETQRNKGNFPGRFSGRQFSNSRSEMNVSTLELGDSALYLCASRSLRRQRNQPQHFGDGTRLSIL.